The sequence of this TCR beta chain was determined in a study of PD-1 blockade in classical Hodgkin lymphoma. Whole-study results and caveats: Complete responders entered with baseline diversity on par with newly diagnosed patients, the results showed. When set against healthy donors, newly diagnosed patients were reported to show lower baseline TCR diversity. Prior therapy or disease activity may underlie the repertoire differences, whose causes remain undefined.

Profiled with immunoSEQ multiplex PCR; TCRdb holds only in-frame clones, not every one. This sample has about 94,000 clones; roughly 91% occur once, and the top ten carry approximately 2%. With regard to this clone: Its antigen is as yet unknown.

V shed 5 bases and J 7 bases; nucleotides not matched to a gene: 11. Germline lookup yields CDR1 SGHTA and CDR2 FQGTGA. This CDR3 region has 16 residues. This sample's time point: cycle 4 day 1 (C4D1), after 5 to 7 weeks of nivolumab. In every patient, relapse followed autologous stem cell transplantation, while exposure to brentuximab vedotin differed. Best responses fell into complete response, partial response or progressive disease. This sequence joins TRBV7-3 and TRBJ2-1, with 10 bases fitting TRBD2. The source material was peripheral blood mononuclear cells (PBMCs), sampled before the fourth cycle of nivolumab. The receptor comes from a human donor with classical Hodgkin lymphoma. As DNA, the CDR3 is TGTGCCAGCAGCCCGGGGGGTGATAGCGGGAGGAATGAGCAGTTCTTC. Amino acid sequence: CASSPGGDSGRNEQFF.